This T cell receptor (beta chain) was sequenced in a study of T cells in Graves' hyperthyroidism and ophthalmopathy. Study in general: Staff took peripheral blood when the initial diagnosis was made, before any treatment began.

Trimming cost V 10 bases and J 4 bases, with 19 bases left between them. Germline CDR1 reads SGHAT; CDR2 reads FQNNGV. This CDR3 has 14 amino acids. Many counts were recorded for this clonotype. Amplification of TCR beta CDR3 regions used RNA as the template. A set of HTBI primers served as the primers for a first-round RT-PCR of the TCR CDR3. TCRdb re-analysed the multiplex PCR reads in MiXCR, keeping a single row per CDR3 protein. Here the sample spans about 550,000 distinct CDR3 sequences, around 20% being singletons. J is TRBJ1-1 and V is TRBV11-2; D is perhaps TRBD1 (5 bases). This receptor was taken from a man aged 18 to 30 with Graves' hyperthyroidism. Sample: blood. The CDR3: CATLPGALVTEAFF. CDR3 nucleotide sequence: TGTGCCACCCTACCCGGGGCTTTGGTCACTGAAGCTTTCTTT.